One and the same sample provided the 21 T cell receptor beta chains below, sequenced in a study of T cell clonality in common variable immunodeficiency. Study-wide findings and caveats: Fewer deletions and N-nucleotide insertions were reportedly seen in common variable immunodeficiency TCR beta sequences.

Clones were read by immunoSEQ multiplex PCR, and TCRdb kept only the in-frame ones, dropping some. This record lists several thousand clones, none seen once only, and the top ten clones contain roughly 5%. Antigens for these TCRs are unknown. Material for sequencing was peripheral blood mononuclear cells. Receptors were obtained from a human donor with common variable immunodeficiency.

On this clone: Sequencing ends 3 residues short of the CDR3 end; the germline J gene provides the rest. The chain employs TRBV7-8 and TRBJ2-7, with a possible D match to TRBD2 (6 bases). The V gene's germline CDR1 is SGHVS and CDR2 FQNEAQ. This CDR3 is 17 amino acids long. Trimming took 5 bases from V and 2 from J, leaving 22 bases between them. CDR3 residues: CASSRHQSVAGTYEQYF. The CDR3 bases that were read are TGTGCCAGCAGCCGACACCAATCTGTGGCGGGGACCTACGAG.

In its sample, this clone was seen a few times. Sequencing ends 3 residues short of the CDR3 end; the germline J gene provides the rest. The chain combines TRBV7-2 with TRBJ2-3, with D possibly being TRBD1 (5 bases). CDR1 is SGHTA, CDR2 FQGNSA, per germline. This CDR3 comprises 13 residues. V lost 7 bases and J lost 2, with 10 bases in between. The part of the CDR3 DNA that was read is TGTGCCAGCAACCCCAGGGCCACAGATACG. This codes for CASNPRATDT. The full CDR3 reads CASNPRATDTQYF.

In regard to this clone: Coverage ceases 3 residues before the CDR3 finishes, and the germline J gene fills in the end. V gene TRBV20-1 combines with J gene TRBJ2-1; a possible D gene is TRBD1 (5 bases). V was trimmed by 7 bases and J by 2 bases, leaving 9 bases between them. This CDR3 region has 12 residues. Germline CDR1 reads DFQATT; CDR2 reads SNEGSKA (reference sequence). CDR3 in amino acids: CSVEDTYNEQFF. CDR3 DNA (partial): TGCAGTGTAGAGGACACCTACAATGAG.

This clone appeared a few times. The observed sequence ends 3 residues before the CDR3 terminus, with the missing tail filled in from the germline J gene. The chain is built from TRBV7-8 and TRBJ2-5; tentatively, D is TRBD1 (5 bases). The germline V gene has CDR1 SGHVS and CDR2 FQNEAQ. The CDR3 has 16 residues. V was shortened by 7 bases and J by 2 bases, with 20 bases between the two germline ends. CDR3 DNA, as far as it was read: TGTGCCAGCAACCAAGACAGTGCCTACCCTCAAGAGACC. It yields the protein CASNQDSAYPQET. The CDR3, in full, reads CASNQDSAYPQETQYF.

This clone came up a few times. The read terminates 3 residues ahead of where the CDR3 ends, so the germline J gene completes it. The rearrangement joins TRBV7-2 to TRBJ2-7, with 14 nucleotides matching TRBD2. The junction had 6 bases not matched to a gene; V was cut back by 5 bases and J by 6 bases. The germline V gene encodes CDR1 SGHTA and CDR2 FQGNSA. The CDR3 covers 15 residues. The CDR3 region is CASSRTSGRRGEQYF. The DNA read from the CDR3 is TGTGCCAGCAGCCGGACTAGCGGGAGGAGGGGCGAG.

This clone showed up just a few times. CDR3 bases read: TGTGCCAGCAGTTTCCGGGACAGGGGCTCCTACGAG. Protein: CASSFRDRGSYE. The whole CDR3 sequence is CASSFRDRGSYEQYF. The genes are TRBV6-2 or TRBV6-3 and TRBJ2-7; TRBD1 matches 10 bases. The CDR3 goes on 3 residues after the read ends, and that part is filled in from the germline J gene. V was clipped by 4 bases and J by 0 bases; unmatched bases: 3. This CDR3 is 15 amino acids long. CDR1 is MNHEY and CDR2 is SVGEGT in the germline V gene.

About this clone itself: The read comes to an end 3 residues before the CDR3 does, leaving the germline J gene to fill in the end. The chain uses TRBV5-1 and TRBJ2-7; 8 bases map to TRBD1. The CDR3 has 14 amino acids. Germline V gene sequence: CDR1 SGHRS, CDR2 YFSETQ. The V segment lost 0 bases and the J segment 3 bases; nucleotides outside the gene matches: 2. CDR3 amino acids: CASSLGTGLYEQYF. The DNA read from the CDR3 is TGCGCCAGCAGCTTGGGGACAGGGCTCTACGAG.

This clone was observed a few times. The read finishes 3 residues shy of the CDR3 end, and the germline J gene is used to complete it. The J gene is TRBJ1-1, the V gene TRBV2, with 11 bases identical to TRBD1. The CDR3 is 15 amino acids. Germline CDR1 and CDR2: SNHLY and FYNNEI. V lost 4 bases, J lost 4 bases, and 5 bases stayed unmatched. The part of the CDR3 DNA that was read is TGTGCCAGCAGTGCGGACAGGGGGCGAATCACTGAA. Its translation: CASSADRGRITE. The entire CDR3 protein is CASSADRGRITEAFF.

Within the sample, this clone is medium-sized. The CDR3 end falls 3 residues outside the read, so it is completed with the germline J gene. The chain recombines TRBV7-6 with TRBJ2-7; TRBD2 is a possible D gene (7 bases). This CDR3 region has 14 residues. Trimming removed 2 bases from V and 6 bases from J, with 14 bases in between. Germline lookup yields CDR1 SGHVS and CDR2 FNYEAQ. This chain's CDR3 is CASSLSGAGVEQYF. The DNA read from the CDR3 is TGTGCCAGCAGCTTATCGGGGGCGGGGGTCGAG.

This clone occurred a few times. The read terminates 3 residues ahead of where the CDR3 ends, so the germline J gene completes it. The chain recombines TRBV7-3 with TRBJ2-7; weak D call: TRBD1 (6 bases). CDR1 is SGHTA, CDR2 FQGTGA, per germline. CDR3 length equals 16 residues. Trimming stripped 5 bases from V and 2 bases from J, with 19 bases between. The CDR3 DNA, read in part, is TGTGCCAGCAGCCCAACCCCCAGGGGCCCCCCCTACGAG. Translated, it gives CASSPTPRGPPYE. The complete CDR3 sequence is CASSPTPRGPPYEQYF.

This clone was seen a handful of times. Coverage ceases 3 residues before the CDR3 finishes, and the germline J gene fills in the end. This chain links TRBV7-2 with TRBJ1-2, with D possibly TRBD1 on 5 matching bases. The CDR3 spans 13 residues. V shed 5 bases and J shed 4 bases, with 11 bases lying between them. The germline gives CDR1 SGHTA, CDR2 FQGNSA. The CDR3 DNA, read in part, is TGTGCCAGCAGCCAAACGGGGGGCTATGGC. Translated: CASSQTGGYG. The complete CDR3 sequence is CASSQTGGYGYTF.

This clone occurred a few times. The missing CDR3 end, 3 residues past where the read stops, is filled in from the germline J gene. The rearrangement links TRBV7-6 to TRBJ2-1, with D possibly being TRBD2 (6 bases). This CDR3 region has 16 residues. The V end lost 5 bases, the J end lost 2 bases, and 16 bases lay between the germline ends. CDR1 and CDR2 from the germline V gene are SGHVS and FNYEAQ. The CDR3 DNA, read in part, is TGTGCCAGCAGCGAAGGAGGGGCCCCACCCTACAATGAG. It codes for CASSEGGAPPYNE. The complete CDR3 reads CASSEGGAPPYNEQFF.

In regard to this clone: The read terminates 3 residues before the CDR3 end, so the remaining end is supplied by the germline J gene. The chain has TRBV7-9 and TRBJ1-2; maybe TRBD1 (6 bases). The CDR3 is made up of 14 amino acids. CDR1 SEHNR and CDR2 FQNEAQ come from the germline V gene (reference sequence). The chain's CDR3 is CASSLPGVGRGYTF. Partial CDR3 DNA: TGTGCCAGCAGCTTACCAGGGGTCGGCAGGGGC.

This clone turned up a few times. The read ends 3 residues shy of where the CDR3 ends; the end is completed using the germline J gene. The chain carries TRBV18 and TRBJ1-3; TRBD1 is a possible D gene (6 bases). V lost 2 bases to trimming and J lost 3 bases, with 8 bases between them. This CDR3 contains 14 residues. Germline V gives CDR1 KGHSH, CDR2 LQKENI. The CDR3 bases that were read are TGTGCCAGCTCACCAGGGGGCTTTGGAAACACC. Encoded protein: CASSPGGFGNT. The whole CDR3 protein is CASSPGGFGNTIYF.

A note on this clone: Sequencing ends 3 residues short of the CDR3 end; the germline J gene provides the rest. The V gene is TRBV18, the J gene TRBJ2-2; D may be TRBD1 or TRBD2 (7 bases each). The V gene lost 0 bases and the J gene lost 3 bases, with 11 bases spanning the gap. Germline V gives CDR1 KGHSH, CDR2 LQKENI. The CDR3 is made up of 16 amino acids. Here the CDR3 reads CASSPPTGRDTGELFF. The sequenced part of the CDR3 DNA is TGTGCCAGCTCACCACCGACAGGGAGGGACACCGGGGAG.

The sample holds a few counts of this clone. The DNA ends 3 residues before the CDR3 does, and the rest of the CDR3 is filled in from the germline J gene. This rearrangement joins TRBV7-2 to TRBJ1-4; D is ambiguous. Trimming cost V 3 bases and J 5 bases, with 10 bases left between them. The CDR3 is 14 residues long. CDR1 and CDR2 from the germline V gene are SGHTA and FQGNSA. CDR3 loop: CASSLGRNNEKLFF. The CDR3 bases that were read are TGTGCCAGCAGCTTGGGCCGGAACAATGAAAAA. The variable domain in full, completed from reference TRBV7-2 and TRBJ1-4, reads GAGVSQSPSNKVTEKGKDVELRCDPISGHTALYWYRQSLGQGLEFLIYFQGNSAPDKSGLPSDRFSAERTGGSVSTLTIQRTQQEDSAVYLCASSLGRNNEKLFFGSGTQLSVL.

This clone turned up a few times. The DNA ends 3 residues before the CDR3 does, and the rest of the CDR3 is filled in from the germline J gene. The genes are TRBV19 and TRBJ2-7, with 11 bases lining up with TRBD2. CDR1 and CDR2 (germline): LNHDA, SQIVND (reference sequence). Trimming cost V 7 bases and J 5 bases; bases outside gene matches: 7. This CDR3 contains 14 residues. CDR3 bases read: TGTGCCAGTACCCCGGTAGCGGGAGGGCACGAG. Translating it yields CASTPVAGGHE. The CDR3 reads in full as CASTPVAGGHEQYF.

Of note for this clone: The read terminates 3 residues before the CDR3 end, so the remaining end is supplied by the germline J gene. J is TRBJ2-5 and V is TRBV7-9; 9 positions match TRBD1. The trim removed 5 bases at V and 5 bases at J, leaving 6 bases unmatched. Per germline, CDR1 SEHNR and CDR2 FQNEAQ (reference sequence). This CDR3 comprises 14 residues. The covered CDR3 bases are TGTGCCAGCAGCCGGGACAGGGAGTGGGAGACC. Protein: CASSRDREWET. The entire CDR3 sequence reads CASSRDREWETQYF.

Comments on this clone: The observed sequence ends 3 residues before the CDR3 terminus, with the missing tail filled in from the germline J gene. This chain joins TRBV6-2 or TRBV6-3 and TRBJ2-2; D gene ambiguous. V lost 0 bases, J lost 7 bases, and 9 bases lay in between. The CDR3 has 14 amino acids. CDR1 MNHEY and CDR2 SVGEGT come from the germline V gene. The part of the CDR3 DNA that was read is TGTGCCAGCAGTTACTCTTCGAGCGTCGGGGAG. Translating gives CASSYSSSVGE. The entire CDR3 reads CASSYSSSVGELFF.

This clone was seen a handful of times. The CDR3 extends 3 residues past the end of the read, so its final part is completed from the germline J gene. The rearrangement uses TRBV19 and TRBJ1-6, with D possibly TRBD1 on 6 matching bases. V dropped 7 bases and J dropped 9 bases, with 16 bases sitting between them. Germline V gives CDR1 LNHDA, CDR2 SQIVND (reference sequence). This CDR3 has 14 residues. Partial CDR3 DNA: TGTGCCAGTAATCAGGGGCGATTTGGTTCACCC. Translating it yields CASNQGRFGSP. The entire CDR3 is CASNQGRFGSPLHF. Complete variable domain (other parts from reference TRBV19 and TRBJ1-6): DGGITQSPKYLFRKEGQNVTLSCEQNLNHDAMYWYRQDPGQGLRLIYYSQIVNDFQKGDIAEGYSVSREKKESFPLTVTSAQKNPTAFYLCASNQGRFGSPLHFGNGTRLTVT.

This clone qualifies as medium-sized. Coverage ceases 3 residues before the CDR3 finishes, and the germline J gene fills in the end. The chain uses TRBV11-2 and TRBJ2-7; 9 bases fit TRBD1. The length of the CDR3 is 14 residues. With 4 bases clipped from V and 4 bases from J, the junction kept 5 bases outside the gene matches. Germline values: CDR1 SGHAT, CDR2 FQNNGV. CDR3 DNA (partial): TGTGCCAGCAGCTCCGGACAGGGGTCGTACGAG. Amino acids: CASSSGQGSYE. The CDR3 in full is CASSSGQGSYEQYF.